A single sample gave rise to the 9 T cell receptor beta chains below, sequenced in a study of regulatory dendritic cells for organ transplantation. Some clones are missing from TCRdb's copy, which holds only in-frame ones; the method was immunoSEQ multiplex PCR. Of some 10,000 clones listed, 55% to 75% were seen once; the top ten hold over 0.55%. The antigens for these receptors are not known. Sorted T cells were CFSE-labeled and cultured 5 days with allogeneic regulatory or mature dendritic cells at 1:10. The source material was naive CD4+ T cells from blood cultured with dendritic cells. Noted subset: CD45RA+ naive T cells. The origin of the receptors is a human donor in good health.

The rearrangement joins TRBV25-1 to TRBJ2-5; 7 bases fit TRBD1. The CDR3 runs 15 residues. CDR1 and CDR2 (germline): MGHDK, SYGVNS. V lost 1 base to trimming and J lost 4 bases; unmatched junction nucleotides: 6. The CDR3 sequence is CASSESKGAGETQYF. CDR3 DNA sequence: TGTGCCAGCAGTGAATCGAAGGGGGCTGGAGAGACCCAGTACTTC.

The rearrangement links TRBV6-1 to TRBJ2-4; weak D call: TRBD2 (5 bases). The germline CDR1 and CDR2 sequences are MNHNS and SASEGT. V lost 3 bases and J 0 bases, leaving 12 bases between the germline ends. This CDR3 contains 16 residues. CDR3 loop: CASSDPGNLAKNIQYF. The CDR3 DNA sequence: TGTGCCAGCAGTGATCCGGGGAATCTAGCCAAAAACATTCAGTACTTC.

CDR3: CASTEAPGISNQPQHF. The CDR3 DNA sequence: TGTGCCAGTACTGAAGCCCCGGGGATCAGCAATCAGCCCCAGCATTTT. The chain joins TRBV19 to TRBJ1-5; unclear D gene. Germline V gene lookup returns CDR1 LNHDA and CDR2 SQIVND (reference sequence). V was trimmed by 7 bases and J by 1 base, leaving 17 bases between them. The CDR3 contains 16 residues.

This clone has a handful of counts. The chain couples TRBV5-1 to TRBJ1-6; D is undetermined. This CDR3 contains 14 residues. V gave up 0 bases and J gave up 7 bases, with 8 bases separating them. CDR1 is SGHRS, CDR2 YFSETQ, per germline. CDR3 sequence reads: CASSLDGGNSPLHF. CDR3 sequence (DNA): TGCGCCAGCAGCTTGGATGGAGGGAATTCACCCCTCCACTTT.

This chain links TRBV7-2 with TRBJ1-1, with D possibly matching TRBD1 (5 bases). Germline V gives CDR1 SGHTA, CDR2 FQGNSA. Trimming left V 5 bases short and J 6 bases short, with 13 bases between. The CDR3 is 13 residues long. The DNA for the CDR3 is TGTGCCAGCAGCAGGTCCAGGGTTGCTGAAGCTTTCTTT. This encodes CASSRSRVAEAFF.

The chain combines TRBV10-3 with TRBJ2-3, with TRBD1 matching over 9 bases. V shed 7 bases and J 5 bases; nucleotides not matched to a gene: 4. Germline loops: CDR1 ENHRY, CDR2 SYGVKD. This CDR3 has 13 amino acids. The DNA for the CDR3 is TGTGCCATCAAGGGACAGGGCGTAGATACGCAGTATTTT. It is translated as CAIKGQGVDTQYF.

V gene TRBV7-2 combines with J gene TRBJ1-4, with D perhaps matching TRBD1 (6 bases). V was pared by 8 bases and J by 7 bases, with 17 bases between. The CDR3 covers 14 residues. Germline values: CDR1 SGHTA, CDR2 FQGNSA. For the CDR3, the DNA is TGTGCCAGCTCCTTCGGGGGGGGCGGTGAAAAACTGTTTTTT. Residues: CASSFGGGGEKLFF.

There are a few counts of this clone. The gene calls are TRBV19 and TRBJ2-1; 8 bases map to TRBD1. V gave up 6 bases and J gave up 9 bases; unmatched junction bases: 10. Germline-derived CDR1 and CDR2 are LNHDA and SQIVND (reference sequence). The CDR3 covers 14 residues. This CDR3 reads CASRPRTGSPEQFF. CDR3 sequence (DNA): TGTGCCAGTAGACCCCGGACAGGGTCCCCTGAGCAGTTCTTC. The full variable domain, rest sourced from reference TRBV19 and TRBJ2-1, is DGGITQSPKYLFRKEGQNVTLSCEQNLNHDAMYWYRQDPGQGLRLIYYSQIVNDFQKGDIAEGYSVSREKKESFPLTVTSAQKNPTAFYLCASRPRTGSPEQFFGPGTRLTVL.

The rearrangement joins TRBV6-5 to TRBJ1-5; tentative D call: TRBD1 (5 bases). CDR3 length: 14 residues. Germline V gene lookup returns CDR1 MNHEY and CDR2 SVGAGI. V dropped 8 bases and J dropped 1 base, with 12 bases sitting between them. CDR3 loop: CASSQGLSNQPQHF. CDR3 nucleotide sequence: TGTGCCAGCTCCCAGGGTCTGAGCAATCAGCCCCAGCATTTT.